A selection of T cell receptor beta chains follows, all from one sample in a study of molecular identifiers for immune sequencing clone quantification. TCRdb independently ran MiXCR on the PCR reads; one entry per CDR3 protein. The sample yields around 470,000 distinct CDR3 sequences, about a quarter seen once. The sample comprised naive CD8+ T cells from blood, with Jurkat cell RNA spiked in. All receptors come from a human donor in good health. Some libraries in this study had Jurkat cell RNA spiked in. CDR3s include the opening cysteine and the closing phenylalanine or tryptophan. Each record gives: D gene, clone size, V gene, J gene, CDR3 protein, CDR3 DNA. D genes are given only for firm matches. Clone size appears in some rows only: once, few, many, or a class for an expanded clone.

d_call: .; clone_size: .; v_call: TRBV2; j_call: TRBJ1-1; cdr3_aa: CATSEWDTEAFF; cdr3_nt: TGTGCCACCAGTGAGTGGGATACTGAAGCTTTCTTT
d_call: .; clone_size: .; v_call: TRBV19; j_call: TRBJ1-3; cdr3_aa: CATTSSGNTIYF; cdr3_nt: TGTGCGACTACAAGCTCTGGAAACACCATATATTTT
d_call: TRBD1; clone_size: once; v_call: TRBV13; j_call: TRBJ1-5; cdr3_aa: CASSSTRQGAAQPQHF; cdr3_nt: TGTGCCAGCAGCTCGACCCGACAGGGGGCGGCTCAGCCCCAGCATTTT
d_call: .; clone_size: .; v_call: TRBV4-2; j_call: TRBJ1-6; cdr3_aa: CASNPELGSSYNSPLHF; cdr3_nt: TGTGCCAGCAACCCCGAACTTGGGAGCTCCTATAATTCACCCCTCCACTTT
d_call: .; clone_size: .; v_call: TRBV2; j_call: TRBJ2-1; cdr3_aa: CASSDDSTPPYNEQFF; cdr3_nt: TGTGCCAGCAGTGACGACAGCACCCCCCCCTACAATGAGCAGTTCTTC
d_call: .; clone_size: .; v_call: TRBV6-5; j_call: TRBJ2-2; cdr3_aa: CASSYEGTNTGELFF; cdr3_nt: TGTGCCAGCAGTTACGAAGGGACGAACACCGGGGAGCTGTTTTTT
d_call: .; clone_size: .; v_call: TRBV10-3; j_call: TRBJ1-4; cdr3_aa: CAISDLDRTEKLFF; cdr3_nt: TGTGCCATCAGTGATTTAGACAGGACGGAAAAACTGTTTTTT
d_call: .; clone_size: .; v_call: TRBV28; j_call: TRBJ1-5; cdr3_aa: CAKQDPAHF; cdr3_nt: TGTGCCAAACAGGACCCGGCGCATTTT
d_call: TRBD2; clone_size: .; v_call: TRBV5-1; j_call: TRBJ2-7; cdr3_aa: CASSPGLAGVASYEQYF; cdr3_nt: TGCGCCAGCAGCCCGGGACTAGCGGGAGTAGCCTCCTACGAGCAGTACTTC
d_call: .; clone_size: few; v_call: TRBV6-6; j_call: TRBJ1-4; cdr3_aa: CASTDPTTNEKLFF; cdr3_nt: TGTGCCAGCACCGACCCAACAACTAATGAAAAACTGTTTTTT
d_call: TRBD2; clone_size: few; v_call: TRBV20-1; j_call: TRBJ2-7; cdr3_aa: CSARDFASGGYEQYF; cdr3_nt: TGCAGTGCTAGAGATTTTGCTAGCGGGGGCTACGAGCAGTACTTC
d_call: .; clone_size: many; v_call: TRBV28; j_call: TRBJ1-5; cdr3_aa: CASSWDGNGNQPQHF; cdr3_nt: TGTGCCAGCAGTTGGGACGGGAACGGCAATCAGCCCCAGCATTTT
d_call: TRBD1; clone_size: few; v_call: TRBV27; j_call: TRBJ2-7; cdr3_aa: CASSSGTGGDERYF; cdr3_nt: TGTGCCAGCAGTTCTGGGACAGGGGGCGACGAGCGGTACTTC
d_call: .; clone_size: .; v_call: TRBV7-9; j_call: TRBJ2-1; cdr3_aa: CASSPPRAGTDNEQFF; cdr3_nt: TGTGCCAGCAGCCCACCGCGTGCGGGAACTGACAATGAGCAGTTCTTC
d_call: .; clone_size: few; v_call: TRBV14; j_call: TRBJ2-1; cdr3_aa: CASSQTPGLRVEQFF; cdr3_nt: TGTGCCAGCAGCCAAACCCCGGGGCTCAGGGTCGAGCAGTTCTTC
d_call: .; clone_size: few; v_call: TRBV20-1; j_call: TRBJ2-1; cdr3_aa: CSASDSNNEQFF; cdr3_nt: TGCAGTGCTTCGGACAGCAACAATGAGCAGTTCTTC
d_call: .; clone_size: many; v_call: TRBV28; j_call: TRBJ2-3; cdr3_aa: CASSRWGDTQYF; cdr3_nt: TGTGCCAGCAGTAGATGGGGCGATACGCAGTATTTT
d_call: .; clone_size: .; v_call: TRBV7-9; j_call: TRBJ2-3; cdr3_aa: CASSSTLSGDLLGTDTQYF; cdr3_nt: TGTGCCAGCAGCTCCACCCTGAGCGGCGACCTGCTAGGCACAGATACGCAGTATTTT
d_call: .; clone_size: .; v_call: TRBV7-2; j_call: TRBJ1-4; cdr3_aa: CASSFGPSGEKLFF; cdr3_nt: TGTGCCAGCAGCTTTGGCCCTAGCGGGGAAAAACTGTTTTTT
d_call: .; clone_size: .; v_call: TRBV6-1; j_call: TRBJ1-5; cdr3_aa: CASMTDGHGNQPQHF; cdr3_nt: TGTGCCAGCATGACGGACGGACACGGCAATCAGCCCCAGCATTTT
d_call: TRBD1; clone_size: few; v_call: TRBV4-2; j_call: TRBJ2-7; cdr3_aa: CASSQNRPTGSAAYEQYF; cdr3_nt: TGTGCCAGCAGCCAAAACCGCCCGACAGGGTCGGCCGCCTACGAGCAGTACTTC
d_call: TRBD1; clone_size: few; v_call: TRBV3-1; j_call: TRBJ2-4; cdr3_aa: CASSQDPNWTGKNIQYF; cdr3_nt: TGTGCCAGCAGCCAAGACCCAAATTGGACAGGCAAAAACATTCAGTACTTC
d_call: .; clone_size: few; v_call: TRBV19; j_call: TRBJ2-7; cdr3_aa: CASSIIFRGGEQYF; cdr3_nt: TGTGCCAGTAGTATAATATTTCGGGGTGGTGAGCAGTACTTC
d_call: .; clone_size: few; v_call: TRBV2; j_call: TRBJ2-1; cdr3_aa: CASSELIRDEQFF; cdr3_nt: TGTGCCAGCAGTGAATTGATTCGGGATGAGCAGTTCTTC
d_call: .; clone_size: .; v_call: TRBV28; j_call: TRBJ1-4; cdr3_aa: CASISHGQFNEKLFF; cdr3_nt: TGTGCCAGCATTAGCCACGGACAGTTTAATGAAAAACTGTTTTTT
d_call: .; clone_size: few; v_call: TRBV7-9; j_call: TRBJ2-3; cdr3_aa: CASSRPLGDTQYF; cdr3_nt: TGTGCCAGCAGTCGTCCACTAGGGGATACGCAGTATTTT
d_call: .; clone_size: .; v_call: TRBV9; j_call: TRBJ2-5; cdr3_aa: CASSSEAVQETQYF; cdr3_nt: TGTGCCAGCAGCTCGGAAGCGGTCCAAGAGACCCAGTACTTC
d_call: .; clone_size: many; v_call: TRBV19; j_call: TRBJ2-3; cdr3_aa: CASSWGLRSSHDTQYF; cdr3_nt: TGTGCCAGTAGTTGGGGTTTACGCTCAAGTCATGATACGCAGTATTTT
d_call: .; clone_size: .; v_call: TRBV6-6; j_call: TRBJ1-5; cdr3_aa: CASLDAANPPHHF; cdr3_nt: TGTGCCAGCCTCGATGCAGCAAATCCCCCCCACCATTTT
d_call: TRBD2; clone_size: few; v_call: TRBV5-1; j_call: TRBJ2-7; cdr3_aa: CASSLATGPGLGRYEQYF; cdr3_nt: TGCGCCAGCAGCTTGGCCACCGGGCCCGGACTAGGCCGTTACGAGCAGTACTTC
d_call: TRBD1; clone_size: few; v_call: TRBV30; j_call: TRBJ2-2; cdr3_aa: CAWRQGAIGELFF; cdr3_nt: TGTGCCTGGAGACAGGGGGCGATCGGGGAGCTGTTTTTT
d_call: .; clone_size: .; v_call: TRBV4-3; j_call: TRBJ2-2; cdr3_aa: CASSQFSVGELFF; cdr3_nt: TGCGCCAGCAGCCAATTTTCTGTCGGGGAGCTGTTTTTT
d_call: TRBD1; clone_size: .; v_call: TRBV10-3; j_call: TRBJ1-1; cdr3_aa: CAISDRDRGPGTEAFF; cdr3_nt: TGTGCCATCAGTGACCGGGACAGGGGCCCCGGGACTGAAGCTTTCTTT
d_call: TRBD1; clone_size: few; v_call: TRBV13; j_call: TRBJ1-2; cdr3_aa: CASSSGTGMAYGYTF; cdr3_nt: TGTGCCAGCAGCTCGGGGACAGGGATGGCCTATGGCTACACCTTC
d_call: .; clone_size: few; v_call: TRBV7-9; j_call: TRBJ1-1; cdr3_aa: CASSETTTGTEAFF; cdr3_nt: TGTGCCAGCAGCGAGACGACCACGGGAACTGAAGCTTTCTTT
d_call: .; clone_size: few; v_call: TRBV3-1; j_call: TRBJ1-5; cdr3_aa: CASSLDLSKNQPQHF; cdr3_nt: TGTGCCAGCAGCCTAGATCTGTCTAAGAATCAGCCCCAGCATTTT
d_call: TRBD1; clone_size: .; v_call: TRBV7-8; j_call: TRBJ2-5; cdr3_aa: CASSSLRTGIQETQYF; cdr3_nt: TGTGCCAGCAGCTCGTTAAGGACAGGGATCCAAGAGACCCAGTACTTC
d_call: TRBD1; clone_size: .; v_call: TRBV6-5; j_call: TRBJ1-4; cdr3_aa: CASSWGQQSLVDEKLFF; cdr3_nt: TGTGCCAGCAGTTGGGGACAGCAATCTCTTGTTGATGAAAAACTGTTTTTT
d_call: .; clone_size: many; v_call: TRBV9; j_call: TRBJ2-3; cdr3_aa: CASSVEKGPTDTQYF; cdr3_nt: TGTGCCAGCAGCGTCGAGAAGGGACCCACAGATACGCAGTATTTT
d_call: TRBD2; clone_size: .; v_call: TRBV4-1; j_call: TRBJ2-3; cdr3_aa: CASSRSSGGAMSDTQYF; cdr3_nt: TGCGCCAGCAGCCGATCTAGCGGGGGGGCGATGTCAGATACGCAGTATTTT
d_call: TRBD2; clone_size: .; v_call: TRBV7-9; j_call: TRBJ2-1; cdr3_aa: CASSFGFDVGGTYNEQFF; cdr3_nt: TGTGCCAGCAGCTTTGGGTTTGATGTCGGGGGGACCTACAATGAGCAGTTCTTC
d_call: TRBD2; clone_size: many; v_call: TRBV7-2; j_call: TRBJ2-7; cdr3_aa: CASSLGLGGYEQYF; cdr3_nt: TGTGCCAGCAGCTTGGGACTAGGAGGCTACGAGCAGTACTTC
d_call: .; clone_size: few; v_call: TRBV13; j_call: TRBJ2-7; cdr3_aa: CASSLTEERVYEQYF; cdr3_nt: TGTGCCAGCAGCTTAACCGAGGAGCGGGTCTACGAGCAGTACTTC
d_call: TRBD2; clone_size: few; v_call: TRBV5-4; j_call: TRBJ2-3; cdr3_aa: CASSSLAGANVRTDTQYF; cdr3_nt: TGTGCCAGCAGCAGCTTAGCGGGGGCCAATGTTCGCACAGATACGCAGTATTTT
d_call: .; clone_size: .; v_call: TRBV7-9; j_call: TRBJ2-4; cdr3_aa: CASSPPTGIQYF; cdr3_nt: TGTGCCAGCAGCCCACCTACGGGCATTCAGTACTTC
d_call: .; clone_size: many; v_call: TRBV4-1; j_call: TRBJ1-1; cdr3_aa: CATRAGVNTEAFF; cdr3_nt: TGCGCCACCCGGGCGGGGGTAAACACTGAAGCTTTCTTT
d_call: TRBD1; clone_size: .; v_call: TRBV7-9; j_call: TRBJ2-1; cdr3_aa: CASSPVTGQGISYNEQFF; cdr3_nt: TGTGCCAGCAGCCCCGTAACGGGACAGGGGATCTCCTACAATGAGCAGTTCTTC
d_call: .; clone_size: few; v_call: TRBV7-6; j_call: TRBJ2-7; cdr3_aa: CASSSELFSYEQYF; cdr3_nt: TGTGCCAGCAGTTCGGAGTTATTCTCCTACGAGCAGTACTTC
d_call: TRBD1; clone_size: many; v_call: TRBV28; j_call: TRBJ2-3; cdr3_aa: CASSLRGPRRTDTQYF; cdr3_nt: TGTGCCAGCAGCCTCAGGGGGCCCAGACGCACAGATACGCAGTATTTT
d_call: .; clone_size: few; v_call: TRBV14; j_call: TRBJ2-3; cdr3_aa: CASSQDGFGPWGDTQYF; cdr3_nt: TGTGCCAGCAGCCAAGACGGATTCGGCCCCTGGGGGGATACGCAGTATTTT
d_call: TRBD1; clone_size: .; v_call: TRBV4-3; j_call: TRBJ2-7; cdr3_aa: CASSQDTGGIEQYF; cdr3_nt: TGCGCCAGCAGCCAAGATACAGGGGGTATCGAGCAGTACTTC
d_call: .; clone_size: many; v_call: TRBV7-2; j_call: TRBJ1-1; cdr3_aa: CASSLGTYAEAFF; cdr3_nt: TGTGCCAGCAGCCTAGGCACGTATGCAGAAGCTTTCTTT
d_call: .; clone_size: .; v_call: TRBV2; j_call: TRBJ2-7; cdr3_aa: CASSEASAGKGYEQYF; cdr3_nt: TGTGCCAGCAGTGAAGCTTCGGCAGGGAAAGGCTACGAGCAGTACTTC
d_call: .; clone_size: few; v_call: TRBV7-6; j_call: TRBJ2-5; cdr3_aa: CASSHLYQETQYF; cdr3_nt: TGTGCCAGCAGCCACCTGTACCAAGAGACCCAGTACTTC